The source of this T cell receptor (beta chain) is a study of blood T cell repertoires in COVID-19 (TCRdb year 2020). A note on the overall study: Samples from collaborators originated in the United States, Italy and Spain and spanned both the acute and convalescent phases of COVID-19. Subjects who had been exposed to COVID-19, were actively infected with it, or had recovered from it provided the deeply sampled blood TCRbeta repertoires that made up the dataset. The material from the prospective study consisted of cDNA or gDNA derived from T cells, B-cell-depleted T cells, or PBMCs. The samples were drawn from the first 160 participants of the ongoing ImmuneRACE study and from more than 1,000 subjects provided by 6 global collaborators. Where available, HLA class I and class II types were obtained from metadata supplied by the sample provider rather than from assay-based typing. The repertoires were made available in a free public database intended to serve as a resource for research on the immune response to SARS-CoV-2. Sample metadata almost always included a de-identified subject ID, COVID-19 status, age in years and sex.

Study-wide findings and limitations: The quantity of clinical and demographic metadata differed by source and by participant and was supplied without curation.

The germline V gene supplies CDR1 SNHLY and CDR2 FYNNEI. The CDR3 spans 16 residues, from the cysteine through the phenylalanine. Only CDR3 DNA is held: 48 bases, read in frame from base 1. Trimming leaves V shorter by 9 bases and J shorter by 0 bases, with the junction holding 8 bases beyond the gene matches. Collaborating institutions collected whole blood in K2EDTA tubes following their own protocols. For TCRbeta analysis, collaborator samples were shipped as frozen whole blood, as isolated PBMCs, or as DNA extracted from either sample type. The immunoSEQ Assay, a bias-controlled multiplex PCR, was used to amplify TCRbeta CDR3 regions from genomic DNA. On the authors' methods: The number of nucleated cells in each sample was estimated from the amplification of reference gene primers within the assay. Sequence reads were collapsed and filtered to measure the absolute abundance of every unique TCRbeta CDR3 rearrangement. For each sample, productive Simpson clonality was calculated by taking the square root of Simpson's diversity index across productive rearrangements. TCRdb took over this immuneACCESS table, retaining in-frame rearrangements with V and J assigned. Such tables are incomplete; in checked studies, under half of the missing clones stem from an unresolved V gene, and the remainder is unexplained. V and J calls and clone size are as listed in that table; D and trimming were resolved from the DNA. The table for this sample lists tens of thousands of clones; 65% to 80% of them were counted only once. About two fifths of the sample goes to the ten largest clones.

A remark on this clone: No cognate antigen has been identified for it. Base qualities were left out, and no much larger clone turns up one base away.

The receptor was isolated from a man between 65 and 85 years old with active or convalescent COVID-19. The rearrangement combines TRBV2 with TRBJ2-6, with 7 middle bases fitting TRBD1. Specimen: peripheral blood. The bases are TGTGCCAGTGAAGGGGGCGGTTACTCTGGGGCCAACGTCCTGACTTTC. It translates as CASEGGGYSGANVLTF.